The entry below gives a single T cell receptor beta chain sequence along with its context. Under the authors' procedure: Cell counts per sample came from amplifying reference gene primers. Sequenced by immunoSEQ multiplex PCR; TCRdb stores in-frame clones only, minus some. The V and J calls and the clone size are those of that table, but D and trimming were determined from the DNA. In the table there are some 300,000 clones, approximately 88% of which are singletons. These data come from a study of blood T cell repertoires in COVID-19. At the level of the study: Samples taken during acute and convalescent COVID-19 were collected in the United States, Italy and Spain. In each case, the material was cDNA or gDNA derived from T cells, B-cell-depleted T cells, or PBMCs.

The V end lost 5 bases, the J end lost 5 bases, and 13 bases lay between the germline ends. This CDR3 spans 13 amino acids. The V gene's germline CDR1 is SGHTA and CDR2 FQGTGA. The clonotype originates from a woman under 40 who had recovered from COVID-19. Sequencing input: peripheral blood. V and J are TRBV7-3 and TRBJ2-7; a weak D match, TRBD1 (6 bases). CDR3 in amino acids: CASSLQQGHEQYF. CDR3 coding DNA: TGTGCCAGCAGCCTTCAACAGGGCCACGAGCAGTACTTC.